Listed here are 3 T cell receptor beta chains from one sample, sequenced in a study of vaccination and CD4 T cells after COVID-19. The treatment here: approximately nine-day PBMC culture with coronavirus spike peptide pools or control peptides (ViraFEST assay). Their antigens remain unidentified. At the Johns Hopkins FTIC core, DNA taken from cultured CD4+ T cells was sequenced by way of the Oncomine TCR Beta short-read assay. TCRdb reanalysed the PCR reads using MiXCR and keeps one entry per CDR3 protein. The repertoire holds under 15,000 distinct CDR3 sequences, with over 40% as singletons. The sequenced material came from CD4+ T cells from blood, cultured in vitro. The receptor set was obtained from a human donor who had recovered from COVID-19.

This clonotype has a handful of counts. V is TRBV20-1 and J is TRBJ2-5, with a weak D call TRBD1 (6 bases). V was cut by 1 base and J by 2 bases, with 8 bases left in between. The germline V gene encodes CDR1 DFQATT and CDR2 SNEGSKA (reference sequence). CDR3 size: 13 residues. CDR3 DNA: TGCAGTGCTAGAGTACAGGGACAAGAGACCCAGTACTTC. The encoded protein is CSARVQGQETQYF.

The CDR3 bases are TGCACCAGCAGCCAAGATTTCGGGGACCCAAAATTTGAAGCTTTCTTT. Its translation: CTSSQDFGDPKFEAFF. The genes are TRBV1 and TRBJ1-1; the DNA was not compared with TRBD1, the D call given in the table. TRBV1 is assigned pseudogene status. The CDR3 is 16 residues long.

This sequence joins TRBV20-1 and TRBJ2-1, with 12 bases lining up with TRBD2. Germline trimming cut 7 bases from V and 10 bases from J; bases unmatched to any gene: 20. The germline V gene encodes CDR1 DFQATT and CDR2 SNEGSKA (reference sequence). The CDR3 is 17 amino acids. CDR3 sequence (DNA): TGCAGTGTCGGGACTAGCGGGTTTTTTCGGTGGGCCAAAGAGCAGTTCTTC. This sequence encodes CSVGTSGFFRWAKEQFF.